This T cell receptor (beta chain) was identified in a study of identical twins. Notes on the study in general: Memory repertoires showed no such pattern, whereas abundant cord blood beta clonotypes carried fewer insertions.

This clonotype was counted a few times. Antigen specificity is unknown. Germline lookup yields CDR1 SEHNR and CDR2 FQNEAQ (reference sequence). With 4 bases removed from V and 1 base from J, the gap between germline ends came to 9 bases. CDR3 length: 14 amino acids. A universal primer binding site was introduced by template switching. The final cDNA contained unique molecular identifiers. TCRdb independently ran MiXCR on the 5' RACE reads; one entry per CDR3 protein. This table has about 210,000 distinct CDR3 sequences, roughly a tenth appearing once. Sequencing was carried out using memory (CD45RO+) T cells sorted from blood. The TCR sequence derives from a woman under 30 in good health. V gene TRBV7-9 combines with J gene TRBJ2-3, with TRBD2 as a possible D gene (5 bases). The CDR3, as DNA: TGTGCCAGCAGCTCAGGACTGGGCACAGATACGCAGTATTTT. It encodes CASSSGLGTDTQYF.